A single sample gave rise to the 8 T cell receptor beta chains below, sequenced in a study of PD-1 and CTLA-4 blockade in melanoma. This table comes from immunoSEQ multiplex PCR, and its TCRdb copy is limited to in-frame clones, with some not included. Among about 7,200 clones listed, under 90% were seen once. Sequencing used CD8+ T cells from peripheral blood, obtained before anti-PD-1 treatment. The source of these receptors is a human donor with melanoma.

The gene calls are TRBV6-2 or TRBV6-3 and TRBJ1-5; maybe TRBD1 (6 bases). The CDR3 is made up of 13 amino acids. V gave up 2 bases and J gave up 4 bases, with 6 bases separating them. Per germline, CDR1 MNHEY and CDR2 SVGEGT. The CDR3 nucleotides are TGTGCCAGCAGTTACGGACAGAATCAGCCCCAGCATTTT. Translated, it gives CASSYGQNQPQHF.

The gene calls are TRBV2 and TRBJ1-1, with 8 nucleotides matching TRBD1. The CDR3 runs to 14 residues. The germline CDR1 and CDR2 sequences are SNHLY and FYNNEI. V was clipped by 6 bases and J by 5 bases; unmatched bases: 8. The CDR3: CASSDRGPGTEAFF. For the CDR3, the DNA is TGTGCCAGCAGCGACAGGGGTCCGGGGACTGAAGCTTTCTTT. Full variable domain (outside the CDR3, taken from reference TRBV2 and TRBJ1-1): EPEVTQTPSHQVTQMGQEVILRCVPISNHLYFYWYRQILGQKVEFLVSFYNNEISEKSEIFDDQFSVERPDGSNFTLKIRSTKLEDSAMYFCASSDRGPGTEAFFGQGTRLTVV.

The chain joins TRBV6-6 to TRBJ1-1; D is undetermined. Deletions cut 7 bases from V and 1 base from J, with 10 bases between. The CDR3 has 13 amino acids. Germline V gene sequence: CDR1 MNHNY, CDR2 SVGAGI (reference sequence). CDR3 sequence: CASMEEPNTEAFF. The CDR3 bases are TGTGCCAGCATGGAGGAGCCGAACACTGAAGCTTTCTTT.

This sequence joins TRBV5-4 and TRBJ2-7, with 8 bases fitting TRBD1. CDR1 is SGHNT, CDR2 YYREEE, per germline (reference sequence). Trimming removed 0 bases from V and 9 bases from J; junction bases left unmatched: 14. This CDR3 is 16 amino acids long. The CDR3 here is CASSLGTGQVGGGQYF. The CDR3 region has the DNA TGTGCCAGCAGCTTGGGGACGGGACAGGTTGGAGGCGGGCAGTACTTC.

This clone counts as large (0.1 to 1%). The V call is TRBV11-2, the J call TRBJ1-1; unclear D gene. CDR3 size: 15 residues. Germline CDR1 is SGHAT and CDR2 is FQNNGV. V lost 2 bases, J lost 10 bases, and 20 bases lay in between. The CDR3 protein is CASSLMVTDAVGAFF. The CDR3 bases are TGTGCCAGCAGCTTAATGGTAACTGACGCAGTGGGAGCTTTCTTT.

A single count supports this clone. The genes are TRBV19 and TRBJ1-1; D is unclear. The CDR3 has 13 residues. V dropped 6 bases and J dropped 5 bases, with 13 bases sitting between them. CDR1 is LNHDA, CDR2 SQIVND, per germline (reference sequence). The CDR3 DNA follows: TGTGCCAGTAGGATGGTGGAGAAAACTGAAGCTTTCTTT. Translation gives CASRMVEKTEAFF.

CDR3 in amino acids: CASSLGGGVNIQYF. For the CDR3, the DNA is TGTGCCAGCAGCTTAGGGGGTGGGGTTAACATTCAGTACTTC. The chain has TRBV7-9 and TRBJ2-4; no clear D gene. Looked up from germline, CDR1 is SEHNR and CDR2 is FQNEAQ (reference sequence). The CDR3 has 14 amino acids. Between the trimmed V and J ends, which lost 1 base and 7 bases, there was a span of 11 bases.

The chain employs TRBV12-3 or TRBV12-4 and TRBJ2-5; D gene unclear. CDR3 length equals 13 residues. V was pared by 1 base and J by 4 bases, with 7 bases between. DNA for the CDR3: TGTGCCAGCAGTTTAGTGGTTCGAGAGACCCAGTACTTC. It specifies CASSLVVRETQYF.